This T cell receptor beta chain derives from a study of T cells after yellow fever vaccination. Study summary: It was SMART-Seq v4 Ultra Low Input that prepared the fractions with low cell numbers. The study's findings and limits: In post-booster samples, most primary-vaccination clones reappeared (just under 97% CD4, 75% to 90% CD8). A small proportion of clonotypes was detected in both the CD4 and CD8 compartments.

The CDR3 contains 13 residues. V lost 4 bases and J lost 0, with 7 bases in between. Germline V CDR1 and CDR2: SGHDT, YYEEEE. TCRdb independently ran MiXCR on the 5' RACE reads; one entry per CDR3 protein. The sample has more than 95,000 distinct CDR3 sequences, approximately 16% seen once. As to this clonotype: Its matching antigen is unknown.

Specimen: CD8+ T cells sorted from PBMCs, collected 5 days after the yellow fever booster vaccination. The rearrangement links TRBV5-6 to TRBJ1-2, with unresolved D. The receptor was isolated from a man aged 18 to 30 who received the YFV17D yellow fever vaccine. In DNA, the CDR3 is TGTGCCAGCAGCGCGACGGCTAACTATGGCTACACCTTC. Translating gives CASSATANYGYTF.